This entry is about one TCR beta chain. The antigen is unknown. The entry originates in a study of long-term antiretroviral therapy in people with HIV. The wider study: In the earliest collections, sampling predates the 2015 immediate-ART recommendation by about a decade.

The trim removed 1 base at V and 4 bases at J, leaving 3 bases unmatched. The CDR3 is made up of 15 amino acids. Germline V gene data show CDR1 as SGHAT and CDR2 as FQNNGV. A v3.0 immunoSEQ assay was performed at survey level. The study targeted 40,000-50,000 T-cell genomes per sample in sequencing. Only in-frame clones appear in the TCRdb table, and some are missing; sequencing was by immunoSEQ multiplex PCR. Of 15,000 to 20,000 clones in the sample, approximately 82% were seen once. Donors needed at least one pre-ART PBMC sample plus at least two post-ART samples. The study, taken as a whole, reports: Researchers lacked any data on ART adherence, viral resistance or therapy changes.

The sample consisted of unsorted PBMCs, taken 0.5 years before starting antiretroviral therapy. This chain links TRBV11-2 with TRBJ1-2; 10 nucleotides match TRBD1. The sequence was collected from a woman between 45 and 60 years old with HIV. CDR3 bases: TGTGCCAGCAGCTTAGCCGACAGGGGGCTCTATGGCTACACCTTC. Amino acids: CASSLADRGLYGYTF.